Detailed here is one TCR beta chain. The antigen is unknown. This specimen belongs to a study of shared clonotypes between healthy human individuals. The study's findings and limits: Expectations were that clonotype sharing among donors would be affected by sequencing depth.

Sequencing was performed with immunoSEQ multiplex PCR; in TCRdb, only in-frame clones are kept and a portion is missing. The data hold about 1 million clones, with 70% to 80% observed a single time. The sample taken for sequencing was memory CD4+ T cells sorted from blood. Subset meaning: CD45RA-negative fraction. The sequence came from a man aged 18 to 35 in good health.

CDR3 protein: CASSQGQGATNEKLFF. DNA of the CDR3: TGTGCCAGCAGTCAAGGACAGGGGGCAACTAATGAAAAACTGTTTTTT. The rearrangement links TRBV28 to TRBJ1-4; the match to TRBD1 covers 10 bases. CDR1 MDHEN and CDR2 SYDVKM come from the germline V gene. J was trimmed by 0 bases and V by 5 bases; bases with no gene match: 3. The CDR3 consists of 16 residues.